The clone carrying this TCR beta chain was seen a single time. These data belong to a study of blood T cell repertoires in COVID-19. Study-level information: Samples of COVID-19 (acute and convalescent) were obtained from the United States, Italy and Spain.

Germline CDR1 is LGHDT and CDR2 is YNNKEL (reference sequence). The V gene lost 4 bases and the J gene lost 5 bases, with 11 bases spanning the gap. The CDR3 runs 14 residues. Sequencing used immunoSEQ multiplex PCR; TCRdb keeps in-frame clones, though not all of them. The sample lists approximately 250,000 clones, 84% seen once, with about 4% in the top ten. The receptor's source is a man aged 50-59 years with acute or convalescent COVID-19. Sample: peripheral blood. The rearrangement joins TRBV3-1 (or the pseudogene TRBV3-2) to TRBJ1-4; D ambiguous. The CDR3 sequence is CASSLRRENEKLFF. For the CDR3, the DNA is TGTGCCAGCAGCCTCCGGAGGGAAAATGAAAAACTGTTTTTT.